Following are 24 T cell receptor beta chains from one sample sequenced in a study of PD-1 blockade in classical Hodgkin lymphoma. Following autologous stem cell transplantation, relapse occurred in every patient, and exposure to brentuximab vedotin varied. The repertoire was sequenced with immunoSEQ multiplex PCR; TCRdb's copy has only in-frame clones and lacks some. The sample gives around 60,000 clones, 88% of which show up once; around 5.4% is in the top ten. Material: peripheral blood mononuclear cells (PBMCs), obtained before the second cycle of nivolumab. Source of these receptors: a human donor with classical Hodgkin lymphoma.

The chain employs TRBV4-2 and TRBJ1-1; no definite D call. CDR3 length: 13 amino acids. Trimming shortened V by 1 base and J by 6 bases, and 9 bases separated the two germline ends. Germline V gene data show CDR1 as LGHNA and CDR2 as YNFKEQ. The CDR3 protein is CASSQAIPAEAFF. For the CDR3, the DNA is TGTGCCAGCAGCCAAGCTATACCCGCTGAAGCTTTCTTT.

The genes are TRBV10-3 and TRBJ1-3, with D maybe TRBD1 (5 bases). Germline V gives CDR1 ENHRY, CDR2 SYGVKD. The V end lost 6 bases, the J end lost 4 bases, and 16 bases lay between the germline ends. There are 15 residues in the CDR3. CDR3: CAISGKGSGGNTIYF. In DNA, the CDR3 is TGTGCCATCAGCGGTAAGGGGTCGGGCGGAAACACCATATATTTT.

This clone was seen a single time. The chain employs TRBV5-1 and TRBJ2-2; D is ambiguous. The V end lost 5 bases, the J end lost 0 bases, and 8 bases lay between the germline ends. The germline gives CDR1 SGHRS, CDR2 YFSETQ. The CDR3 runs 14 residues. This chain's CDR3 is CASRVNANTGELFF. Here the CDR3 DNA reads TGCGCCAGCAGAGTAAACGCGAACACCGGGGAGCTGTTTTTT.

The sample holds one count of this clone. This chain links TRBV29-1 with TRBJ1-2, with 8 bases that match TRBD1. V lost 3 bases, J lost 4 bases, and 4 bases stayed unmatched. This CDR3 is 13 amino acids long. Germline V gene sequence: CDR1 SQVTM, CDR2 ANQGSEA. The CDR3 DNA is TGCAGCGTTGACCGGACAGGGCCCTATGGCTACACCTTC. It codes for CSVDRTGPYGYTF.

The V gene is TRBV6-5, the J gene TRBJ2-2; D is possibly TRBD1 or TRBD2 (6 bases each). Germline V CDR1 and CDR2: MNHEY, SVGAGI. This CDR3 is built from 15 residues. V was clipped by 8 bases and J by 2 bases, with 15 bases between them. The CDR3 DNA reads TGTGCCAGCCTACAGTGGGGGGCCAACACCGGGGAGCTGTTTTTT. It specifies CASLQWGANTGELFF.

The J gene is TRBJ1-2, the V gene TRBV7-9; D perhaps matches TRBD1 (6 bases). Deletions cut 9 bases from V and 0 bases from J, with 20 bases between. Germline CDR1 reads SEHNR; CDR2 reads FQNEAQ (reference sequence). This CDR3 contains 16 residues. The CDR3 bases are TGTGCCAGGCTCGGGGGCTCTTACGCTACTAACTATGGCTACACCTTC. This translates into CARLGGSYATNYGYTF.

The sample holds one count of this clone. V and J are TRBV23-1 and TRBJ1-1; D is possibly TRBD1 (6 bases). TRBV23-1 is an open reading frame whose function is uncertain. The CDR3 is made up of 18 amino acids. V was clipped by 11 bases and J by 0 bases, with 28 bases between them. CDR3: CAGTEGYRAPRVNTEAFF. CDR3 DNA: TGCGCCGGAACGGAAGGGTACAGGGCACCCCGAGTGAACACTGAAGCTTTCTTT.

The CDR3 is CAWSVRTSTDTQYF. CDR3 in DNA: TGTGCCTGGAGTGTACGCACTAGCACAGATACGCAGTATTTT. The chain couples TRBV30 to TRBJ2-3; unclear D gene. The V and J ends lost 0 bases and 0 bases respectively, with 7 bases between them. The CDR3 extends over 14 amino acids. The germline V gene encodes CDR1 GTSNPN and CDR2 SVGIG (reference sequence). The whole variable domain, remainder taken from reference TRBV30 and TRBJ2-3, is SQTIHQWPATLVQPVGSPLSLECTVEGTSNPNLYWYRQAAGRGLQLLFYSVGIGQISSEVPQNLSASRPQDRQFILSSKKLLLSDSGFYLCAWSVRTSTDTQYFGPGTRLTVL.

The V and J genes are TRBV30 and TRBJ1-5; D is uncertain. The CDR3 is made up of 13 amino acids. Germline values: CDR1 GTSNPN, CDR2 SVGIG (reference sequence). Trimming pared 3 bases from V and 6 bases from J, leaving 12 bases between. The CDR3: CAWSLRVAQPQHF. Here the CDR3 DNA reads TGTGCCTGGAGCCTACGGGTCGCTCAGCCCCAGCATTTT.

The rearrangement uses TRBV7-2 and TRBJ2-1, with TRBD1 matching 7 bases. The CDR3 contains 17 residues. The trim removed 3 bases at V and 5 bases at J, leaving 13 bases unmatched. Germline CDR1 and CDR2: SGHTA and FQGNSA. CDR3 bases: TGTGCCAGCAGCTTCCCTAAGACAGGGATTCCCAACAATGAGCAGTTCTTC. It is translated as CASSFPKTGIPNNEQFF. Supplemented by reference TRBV7-2 and TRBJ2-1, the full variable domain reads GAGVSQSPSNKVTEKGKDVELRCDPISGHTALYWYRQSLGQGLEFLIYFQGNSAPDKSGLPSDRFSAERTGGSVSTLTIQRTQQEDSAVYLCASSFPKTGIPNNEQFFGPGTRLTVL.

This clone was observed a few times. The sample holds other DNA sequences that translate to the same CDR3. The J gene is TRBJ2-2, the V gene TRBV5-1, with 10 bases aligning to TRBD1. Germline V lookup: CDR1 SGHRS, CDR2 YFSETQ. The CDR3 sequence is 15 residues long. The ends lost 2 bases at V and 5 bases at J; junction bases unmatched: 3. The CDR3 sequence: CASSFGQGGTGELFF. The CDR3 DNA follows: TGCGCCAGCAGCTTCGGACAGGGGGGTACCGGGGAGCTGTTTTTT.

The rearrangement uses TRBV5-1 and TRBJ1-1, with D maybe TRBD1 (5 bases). The germline CDR1 and CDR2 sequences are SGHRS and YFSETQ. The V end lost 3 bases, the J end lost 3 bases, and 9 bases lay between the germline ends. This CDR3 has 13 amino acids. DNA of the CDR3: TGCGCCAGCAGCTCTCAGGGAGACACTGAAGCTTTCTTT. It codes for CASSSQGDTEAFF. Variable domain in full (rest from reference TRBV5-1 and TRBJ1-1): KAGVTQTPRYLIKTRGQQVTLSCSPISGHRSVSWYQQTPGQGLQFLFEYFSETQRNKGNFPGRFSGRQFSNSRSEMNVSTLELGDSALYLCASSSQGDTEAFFGQGTRLTVV.

This clone was found once. This sequence joins TRBV6-5 and TRBJ2-5; weak D call: TRBD1 (6 bases). Trimming removed 8 bases from V and 0 bases from J, with 16 bases in between. The CDR3 length is 15 residues. CDR1 MNHEY and CDR2 SVGAGI come from the germline V gene. The CDR3, as DNA: TGTGCCAGCTCTCCCCCGGACAGCCACCAAGAGACCCAGTACTTC. As protein: CASSPPDSHQETQYF.

V gene TRBV6-1 combines with J gene TRBJ2-7; D remains unclear. Germline V gene data show CDR1 as MNHNS and CDR2 as SASEGT. The CDR3 totals 12 residues. Trimming removed 7 bases at V and 4 bases at J, with 11 bases between. CDR3 bases: TGTGCCAGCATAACACACCAATACGAGCAGTACTTC. It encodes CASITHQYEQYF.

The chain is built from TRBV9 and TRBJ1-6; D unclear. V lost 1 base and J lost 8, with 4 bases in between. Germline loops: CDR1 SGDLS, CDR2 YYNGEE. The CDR3 loop spans 12 amino acids. CDR3: CASSVPDSPLHF. For the CDR3, the DNA is TGTGCCAGCAGCGTACCTGATTCACCCCTCCACTTT.

In its sample, this clone ranks as medium-sized. The chain uses TRBV5-1 and TRBJ1-6; D is perhaps TRBD1 (6 bases). This CDR3 is built from 14 residues. The germline V gene encodes CDR1 SGHRS and CDR2 YFSETQ. V was cut by 3 bases and J by 10 bases, with 14 bases left in between. CDR3: CASSSGTIDSPLHF. Here the CDR3 DNA reads TGCGCCAGCAGCTCCGGGACAATCGACTCACCCCTCCACTTT.

This clone occurred a few times. J is TRBJ2-7 and V is TRBV6-5; 7 nucleotides align to TRBD1. Looked up from germline, CDR1 is MNHEY and CDR2 is SVGAGI. V trimming: 7 bases; J trimming: 5 bases; junction bases outside the gene matches: 11. The CDR3 is made up of 14 amino acids. CDR3 amino acids: CASTSTGRSHEQYF. The CDR3 nucleotides read TGTGCCAGCACCTCGACAGGGCGGTCCCACGAGCAGTACTTC.

The chain employs TRBV23-1 and TRBJ1-2; D is unresolved. TRBV23-1 is flagged as an ORF with uncertain function. V lost 6 bases, J lost 8 bases, and 7 bases lay in between. The CDR3 totals 10 residues. The CDR3 sequence is CASRPRGYTF. CDR3 in DNA: TGCGCCAGCAGACCTCGGGGCTACACCTTC.

This chain links TRBV5-1 with TRBJ1-4, with D perhaps matching TRBD1 (5 bases). V lost 4 bases to trimming and J lost 1 base, with 14 bases between them. The germline gives CDR1 SGHRS, CDR2 YFSETQ. This CDR3 comprises 16 residues. The chain's CDR3 is CASSDPRDGTNEKLFF. The CDR3 nucleotides read TGCGCCAGCAGCGATCCGCGGGACGGAACTAATGAAAAACTGTTTTTT.

This clone was counted once. This rearrangement joins TRBV19 to TRBJ1-3; D is possibly TRBD1 (5 bases). The CDR3 totals 16 residues. Germline lookup yields CDR1 LNHDA and CDR2 SQIVND (reference sequence). Trimming cost V 4 bases and J 0 bases, with 13 bases left between them. The CDR3 loop is CASSTPGPSSGNTIYF. The CDR3 DNA reads as TGTGCCAGTAGTACACCGGGACCCTCCTCTGGAAACACCATATATTTT.

Points on this clone: Other DNA sequences of this sample code for an identical CDR3. The rearrangement uses TRBV5-1 and TRBJ2-2; weak D call: TRBD1 (5 bases). The V and J ends lost 0 bases and 6 bases respectively, with 9 bases between them. Germline V gene sequence: CDR1 SGHRS, CDR2 YFSETQ. CDR3 length: 14 amino acids. The CDR3 nucleotides are TGCGCCAGCAGCTTGGTTCAGGGTTCCGGGGAGCTGTTTTTT. Its protein is CASSLVQGSGELFF.

The chain employs TRBV27 and TRBJ2-1, with 8 bases identical to TRBD1. V lost 8 bases, J lost 2 bases, and 11 bases stayed unmatched. The CDR3 spans 16 residues. Germline V CDR1 and CDR2: MNHEY, SMNVEV (reference sequence). The CDR3 bases are TGTGCCAGCGGCGGACAGGGTCGGGTTACCTACAATGAGCAGTTCTTC. Its translation is CASGGQGRVTYNEQFF.

The chain couples TRBV5-1 to TRBJ2-7; D might be TRBD2 (5 bases). The CDR3 has 15 residues. The V gene's germline CDR1 is SGHRS and CDR2 YFSETQ. The germline V and J ends were trimmed by 2 bases and 6 bases, with 18 bases remaining between them. The CDR3 spells CASSLTRFGSGEQYF. CDR3 coding DNA: TGCGCCAGCAGCTTAACTAGGTTCGGTTCGGGCGAGCAGTACTTC.

The rearrangement links TRBV4-2 to TRBJ2-1; TRBD2 is a possible D gene (6 bases). CDR1 is LGHNA and CDR2 is YNFKEQ in the germline V gene. This CDR3 has 16 amino acids. The V and J ends lost 0 bases and 0 bases respectively, with 9 bases between them. CDR3 sequence: CASSQDAGSSYNEQFF. For the CDR3, the DNA is TGTGCCAGCAGCCAAGATGCGGGGAGCTCCTACAATGAGCAGTTCTTC.